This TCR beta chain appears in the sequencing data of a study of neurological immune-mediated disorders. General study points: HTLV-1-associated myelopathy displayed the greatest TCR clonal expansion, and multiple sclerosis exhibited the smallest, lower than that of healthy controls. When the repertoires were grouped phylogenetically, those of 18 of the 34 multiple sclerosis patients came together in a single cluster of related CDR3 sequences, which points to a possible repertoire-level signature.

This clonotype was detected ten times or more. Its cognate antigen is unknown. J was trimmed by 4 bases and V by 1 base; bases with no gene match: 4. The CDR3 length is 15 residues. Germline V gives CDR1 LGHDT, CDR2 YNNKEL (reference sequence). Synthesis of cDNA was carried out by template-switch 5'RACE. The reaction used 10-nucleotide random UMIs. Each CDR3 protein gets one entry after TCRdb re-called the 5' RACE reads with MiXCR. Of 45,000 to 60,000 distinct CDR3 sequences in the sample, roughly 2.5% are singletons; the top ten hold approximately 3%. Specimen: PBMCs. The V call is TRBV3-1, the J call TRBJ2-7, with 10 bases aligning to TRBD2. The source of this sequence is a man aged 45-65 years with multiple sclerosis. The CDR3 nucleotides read TGTGCCAGCAGCCAAGTGTCTAGCGGGGGATACGAGCAGTACTTC. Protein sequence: CASSQVSSGGYEQYF.